This T cell receptor (gamma chain) was documented in a study of gamma delta lymphoproliferative disorders and STAT genes. Study in general: Each gamma-chain library started from at least 50 ng of genomic DNA, using the LymphoTrack Dx TCRG Assay. For the delta chain, EuroClonality-NGS standard procedure was applied. Study-level findings and limits: Low-frequency NGS calls may be less specific; leukemic clone sharing needs confirmation. Nearly all major patient gamma and delta clonotypes were public.

PBMCs from patients and controls supplied the genomic DNA for sequencing. Germline lookup yields CDR1 GITISATS and CDR2 ISYDGTV (reference sequence). This CDR3 is built from 15 residues. With V trimmed by 2 bases and J by 3 bases, 10 bases remained unmatched. This clone rates as medium-sized. What it binds is not known. TCRdb re-analyzed the multiplex PCR reads via CATT. Here the sample spans about 3,000 gamma-chain clones, 7.5% to 9.5% being singletons. The clonotype was recovered from a human donor in good health. The chain is built from TRGV9 and TRGJ1 or TRGJ2. TCRdb is silent on the J gene; assignment here came from matching the DNA to germline. The sample taken for sequencing was blood. In nucleotides, the CDR3 is TGTGCCTTGTGGGAGGCTTCCTCTCCTTATTATAAGAAACTCTTT. It is translated as CALWEASSPYYKKLF.